This TCR beta chain was found in a study of PD-1 blockade in classical Hodgkin lymphoma. Study-wide points: A reduction in baseline TCR diversity was reportedly seen in newly diagnosed patients relative to healthy donors.

Looked up from germline, CDR1 is SGDLS and CDR2 is YYNGEE. Trimming took 4 bases from V and 0 from J, leaving 11 bases between them. CDR3 length: 14 residues. As for time point: cycle 4 day 1 (C4D1), after 5 to 7 weeks of nivolumab. The patients all showed relapse after autologous stem cell transplantation, while their brentuximab vedotin exposure varied. By magnetic negative selection, CD4+ T cells were purified from thawed PBMCs. In regard to this clone: Its antigen is still unknown.

Sequencing was performed with immunoSEQ multiplex PCR; in TCRdb, only in-frame clones are kept and a portion is missing. The sample contains tens of thousands of clones, 72% of which appear only once. The specimen comprised CD4+ T cells from blood, sampled before the fourth cycle of nivolumab. The rearrangement uses TRBV9 and TRBJ2-7; unclear D gene. The receptor was isolated from a human donor with classical Hodgkin lymphoma. CDR3 DNA: TGTGCCAGCAGCCCCCACGGTCGCTCCTACGAGCAGTACTTC. Protein: CASSPHGRSYEQYF.